This is a list of T cell receptor beta chains from one sample in a study of CD8+ T cells in alopecia areata. The method was immunoSEQ multiplex PCR; TCRdb's version includes in-frame clones alone and lacks a portion of them. The table has about 210,000 clones, around two fifths seen once; the top ten hold around 3%. The specimen was CD4+ T cells sorted from blood, collected between weeks 36 and 40, from a patient treated with tofacitinib. The receptors come from a human donor with alopecia areata. Both conserved end residues are part of each CDR3. A D gene is named only where the DNA matches it firmly. Rows may omit the clone size; those that give it use once, few, many or a size class.

d_call	v_call	clone_size	j_call	cdr3_nt	cdr3_aa
.	TRBV2	few	TRBJ2-2	TGTGCCAGCAGTGTGCAGGGCAAGACCGGGGAGCTGTTTTTT	CASSVQGKTGELFF
TRBD2	TRBV27	.	TRBJ2-2	TGTGCCAGCATAGGCCAGGGAGGGTCCGGGGAGCTGTTTTTT	CASIGQGGSGELFF
TRBD2	TRBV7-2	.	TRBJ2-7	TGTGCCAGCAGCCCCCGCGGGACTAGCGGGAGCTACGAGCAGTACTTC	CASSPRGTSGSYEQYF
TRBD2	TRBV30	once	TRBJ2-5	TGTGCCTGGAGGGGAGCGGGGGCCCAAGAGACCCAGTACTTC	CAWRGAGAQETQYF
.	TRBV5-1	.	TRBJ2-7	TGCGCCAGCAGCTTGGCCGAAAGGCCCCCCTACGAGCAGTACTTC	CASSLAERPPYEQYF
.	TRBV6-5	.	TRBJ2-5	TGTGCCAGCAGCAACGGCGGTCCAGAGACCCAGTACTTC	CASSNGGPETQYF
.	TRBV30	.	TRBJ2-7	TGTGCCTGGAGTTGGGATCGGGAAGAGCAGTACTTC	CAWSWDREEQYF
TRBD1	TRBV9	.	TRBJ2-5	TGTGCCAGCAGCGCTCAGATCCCAGGGGGCGCCGCCGAGACCCAGTACTTC	CASSAQIPGGAAETQYF
.	TRBV29-1	.	TRBJ2-7	TGCAGCGTTGACGCAGGGCCCTCCTACGAGCAGTACTTC	CSVDAGPSYEQYF
.	TRBV6-1	few	TRBJ1-5	TGTGCCAGCGGACCCGGCTATCAGCCCCAGCATTTT	CASGPGYQPQHF
.	TRBV7-2	.	TRBJ2-7	TGTGCCAGCAGCCAATTATCCTACGAGCAGTACTTC	CASSQLSYEQYF
.	TRBV7-2	.	TRBJ2-5	TGTGCCAGCAGCTTAGTCGCGGTACTAGAGACCCAGTACTTC	CASSLVAVLETQYF
TRBD2	TRBV5-6	.	TRBJ2-7	TGTGCCAGCAGCCGGGAGGGGCACGTTCGCGAGCAGTACTTC	CASSREGHVREQYF
.	TRBV28	few	TRBJ1-5	TGTGCCAGCAGTCCGACCGGGGGGGTAGCTGAGCAGCCCCAGCATTTT	CASSPTGGVAEQPQHF
TRBD2	TRBV30	.	TRBJ2-1	TGTACCTGGGCGCGGGAGCGTTACAATGAGCAGTTCTTC	CTWARERYNEQFF
.	TRBV29-1	.	TRBJ1-1	TGCAGCGCCCGCCTTGACAGCAACACTGAAGCTTTCTTT	CSARLDSNTEAFF
.	TRBV7-9	.	TRBJ2-1	TGTGCCAGCAGGCGAGCCGGGGAAGCGGTCGAGCAGTTCTTC	CASRRAGEAVEQFF
TRBD1	TRBV30	few	TRBJ1-1	TGTGCCTGGAGTCTCTTTACAGGGGCCACTGAAGCTTTCTTT	CAWSLFTGATEAFF
TRBD1	TRBV25-1	.	TRBJ2-7	TGTGCCAGCAGTGCACAGGGGTCTACACTCTACGAGCAGTACTTC	CASSAQGSTLYEQYF
.	TRBV5-8	.	TRBJ2-3	TGTGCCAGCAGCCCCGAGTGGAGCACAGATACGCAGTATTTT	CASSPEWSTDTQYF
TRBD2	TRBV19	.	TRBJ2-7	TGTGCCACTCGAATAGCGGGCCGCTACGAGCAGTACTTC	CATRIAGRYEQYF
TRBD2	TRBV6-6	few	TRBJ2-4	TGTGCCAGCAGGTCTAGCGGGAGGCCCAAAAACATTCAGTACTTC	CASRSSGRPKNIQYF
TRBD2	TRBV5-1	.	TRBJ2-7	TGCGCCAGCAGCGAAAGCGGGAGCTCCTACGAGCAGTACTTC	CASSESGSSYEQYF
.	TRBV5-6	.	TRBJ1-2	TGTGCCAGCACCCCCCAGGGGACCCTCTATGGCTACACCTTC	CASTPQGTLYGYTF
TRBD2	TRBV11-2	.	TRBJ2-3	TGTGCCAGCAGCCAGCCCGGGACTAGCGGTTCTAGCACAGATACGCAGTATTTT	CASSQPGTSGSSTDTQYF
TRBD2	TRBV5-4	few	TRBJ2-1	TGTGCCAGCAGCGGGAGGGCAGATCATGAGCAGTTCTTC	CASSGRADHEQFF
.	TRBV25-1	.	TRBJ1-2	TGTGCCAGCAGGAGGCAGGACTATGGCTACACCTTC	CASRRQDYGYTF
.	TRBV29-1	.	TRBJ1-2	TGCAGCGCCGGGGATCGGTCGAGGGGTTATGGCTACACCTTC	CSAGDRSRGYGYTF
.	TRBV4-3	.	TRBJ2-1	TGCGCCAGCAGCCACCGGGTCGGAGCCCTAAGCTCCTACAATGAGCAGTTCTTC	CASSHRVGALSSYNEQFF
TRBD2	TRBV4-3	.	TRBJ2-7	TGCGCCAGCAGCCAAGGGACTAGCGGGAGCAAGAGCGAGCAGTACTTC	CASSQGTSGSKSEQYF
.	TRBV11-2	.	TRBJ2-7	TGTGCCAGCAGCTTAGCGCTGGGCGAGCAGTACTTC	CASSLALGEQYF
.	TRBV28	few	TRBJ2-2	TGTGCCAGCAGTTTGATAAACACCGGGGAGCTGTTTTTT	CASSLINTGELFF
TRBD2	TRBV15	.	TRBJ2-1	TGTGCCACCAGCAGAGATCGGCTAGCGGGTAAGAGCTCCTACAATGAGCAGTTCTTC	CATSRDRLAGKSSYNEQFF
TRBD1	TRBV9	.	TRBJ2-1	TGTGCCAGCAGCCCCAGGACAGGAGGTAATGAGCAGTTCTTC	CASSPRTGGNEQFF
.	TRBV18	few	TRBJ1-2	TGTGCCAGCTCAGAGGCCTCTGGCCGGAACTATGGCTACACCTTC	CASSEASGRNYGYTF
.	TRBV29-1	.	TRBJ2-1	TGCAGCGTTCGCAATGAGCAGTTCTTC	CSVRNEQFF
.	TRBV19	.	TRBJ2-3	TGTGCCAGTAGTCAGGGGTTGGAGCAGTATTTT	CASSQGLEQYF
TRBD1	TRBV19	.	TRBJ1-1	TGTGCCAGTAGTCATCGACAGGGGCAGGGTGAAGCTTTCTTT	CASSHRQGQGEAFF
.	TRBV30	.	TRBJ2-7	TGTGCCTGGGGGCCCCTCGGCGGTGCCTCCTACGAGCAGTACTTC	CAWGPLGGASYEQYF
.	TRBV6-5	few	TRBJ2-3	TGTGCCAGCAGTTACTCGCCGTACCCTAGCACAGATACGCAGTATTTT	CASSYSPYPSTDTQYF
TRBD2	TRBV4-1	.	TRBJ2-1	TGCGCCAGCAGCCAAGTTAGCGGGAGGGTCTACAATGAGCAGTTCTTC	CASSQVSGRVYNEQFF
.	TRBV7-9	.	TRBJ1-5	TGTGCCAGCAGCCTTCAACAGGGAAGTGCTCCCCAGCATTTT	CASSLQQGSAPQHF
.	TRBV25-1	few	TRBJ2-2	TGTGCCAGCAGTGACACCCGACAGAGGAACACCGGGGAGCTGTTTTTT	CASSDTRQRNTGELFF
TRBD1	TRBV29-1	.	TRBJ1-1	TGCAGCGTCCATGACAGGGTAAACACTGAAGCTTTCTTT	CSVHDRVNTEAFF
TRBD1	TRBV6-5	.	TRBJ2-5	TGTGCCAGCAGTTCTCCGGGACAGGGAACGGAGACCCAGTACTTC	CASSSPGQGTETQYF
.	TRBV27	.	TRBJ2-7	TGTGCCAGCAGTTTAACAAACAATACCTACGAGCAGTACTTC	CASSLTNNTYEQYF
.	TRBV5-5	.	TRBJ1-2	TGTGCCAGCAGCTGGGACACCTATGGCTACACCTTC	CASSWDTYGYTF
.	TRBV2	.	TRBJ2-7	TGTGCCAGCTTGCCCGAAGCAGGCTACGAGCAGTACTTC	CASLPEAGYEQYF
.	TRBV15	.	TRBJ1-5	TGTGCCACCAGCAGAGATTTTGGGAGCAATCAGCCCCAGCATTTT	CATSRDFGSNQPQHF
TRBD2	TRBV28	.	TRBJ2-1	TGTGCCAGCAGTTCCTGGGGGACTAGCGGGCCTTCCTACAATGAGCAGTTCTTC	CASSSWGTSGPSYNEQFF
TRBD1	TRBV18	few	TRBJ1-4	TGTGCCAGCTCACCCGGGACAGCGATCGGGGAAAAACTGTTTTTT	CASSPGTAIGEKLFF
TRBD2	TRBV4-1	.	TRBJ2-3	TGCGCCAGCAGCCAGGACCCCAGCGGGAGACCCACAGATACGCAGTATTTT	CASSQDPSGRPTDTQYF
.	TRBV7-2	few	TRBJ2-2	TGTGCCAGCAGCTTAGCATCGGGGAAGGCCGGGGAGCTGTTTTTT	CASSLASGKAGELFF